The 28 T cell receptor beta chains reported below all come from one sample, sequenced in a study of blood T cell repertoires in COVID-19. Clones were read by immunoSEQ multiplex PCR, and TCRdb kept only the in-frame ones, dropping some. Here the sample spans about 410,000 clones, less than 95% being singletons. Material: PBMCs or T cells enriched from blood (not recorded which). The receptors derive from a man between 18 and 35 years old who had recovered from COVID-19.

The chain recombines TRBV9 with TRBJ1-3; TRBD1 might be the D (6 bases). Germline CDR1 SGDLS, CDR2 YYNGEE. The CDR3 is made up of 16 amino acids. V lost 0 bases and J lost 5, with 15 bases in between. The CDR3 DNA sequence: TGTGCCAGCAGCGTAGGATCGGCCGGGGGGCGAAACACCATATATTTT. It translates to CASSVGSAGGRNTIYF.

The gene calls are TRBV7-8 and TRBJ1-5; D is unresolved. Trimming removed 3 bases at V and 7 bases at J, with 19 bases between. The CDR3 sequence is 16 residues long. Germline V gene sequence: CDR1 SGHVS, CDR2 FQNEAQ. The CDR3 reads CASSFSSRGVDQPQHF. The CDR3 DNA reads TGTGCCAGCAGCTTTTCATCCCGAGGTGTTGACCAGCCCCAGCATTTT.

This chain joins TRBV29-1 and TRBJ1-2; D may be TRBD1 (5 bases). V was cut by 5 bases and J by 10 bases, with 17 bases left in between. The CDR3 totals 12 residues. Germline loops: CDR1 SQVTM, CDR2 ANQGSEA. The CDR3 loop reads CSVPLATGIYTF. In DNA, the CDR3 is TGCAGCGTTCCCCTGGCCACAGGCATCTACACCTTC. Together with reference TRBV29-1 and TRBJ1-2, the CDR3 gives the full variable domain: SAVISQKPSRDICQRGTSLTIQCQVDSQVTMMFWYRQQPGQSLTLIATANQGSEATYESGFVIDKFPISRPNLTFSTLTVSNMSPEDSSIYLCSVPLATGIYTFGSGTRLTVV.

This chain links TRBV6-5 with TRBJ1-5, with D perhaps matching TRBD1 (5 bases). Deletions cut 0 bases from V and 2 bases from J, with 11 bases between. Germline V gene sequence: CDR1 MNHEY, CDR2 SVGAGI. The length of the CDR3 is 16 residues. In DNA, the CDR3 is TGTGCCAGCAGTTACTCTTCCAGGGTTGGCAATCAGCCCCAGCATTTT. Its translation is CASSYSSRVGNQPQHF.

This clone is a singleton in its sample. This chain joins TRBV12-3 or TRBV12-4 and TRBJ1-1, with D uncertain. The V end was cut by 5 bases, the J end by 7 bases, with 11 bases between. The CDR3 loop spans 12 amino acids. The chain's CDR3 is CASSGGRNEAFF. In DNA, the CDR3 is TGTGCCAGCAGTGGAGGGAGAAATGAAGCTTTCTTT.

The rearrangement joins TRBV19 to TRBJ2-7, with no clear D. The CDR3 runs 14 residues. Trimming pared 5 bases from V and 8 bases from J, leaving 19 bases between. Germline loops: CDR1 LNHDA, CDR2 SQIVND (reference sequence). CDR3 loop: CASSFHLHGLQQYF. CDR3 in DNA: TGTGCCAGTAGTTTTCACCTCCACGGTCTTCAGCAGTACTTC. Filled out from reference TRBV19 and TRBJ2-7, the complete variable domain reads DGGITQSPKYLFRKEGQNVTLSCEQNLNHDAMYWYRQDPGQGLRLIYYSQIVNDFQKGDIAEGYSVSREKKESFPLTVTSAQKNPTAFYLCASSFHLHGLQQYFGPGTRLTVT.

The genes are TRBV27 and TRBJ1-1, with 7 bases that match TRBD1. Per germline, CDR1 MNHEY and CDR2 SMNVEV (reference sequence). The trim removed 8 bases at V and 4 bases at J, leaving 13 bases unmatched. This CDR3 contains 15 residues. CDR3 sequence: CASATGRAARTEAFF. In nucleotides, the CDR3 is TGTGCCAGCGCGACAGGGCGGGCAGCTCGCACTGAAGCTTTCTTT.

The rearrangement links TRBV5-1 to TRBJ1-1, with 9 bases aligning to TRBD1. The length of the CDR3 is 14 residues. Germline loops: CDR1 SGHRS, CDR2 YFSETQ. V lost 5 bases and J lost 3; bases outside the gene matches: 5. In DNA, the CDR3 is TGCGCCAGCAGGATACGGACAGGGGACACTGAAGCTTTCTTT. It translates to CASRIRTGDTEAFF.

The chain is built from TRBV2 and TRBJ2-7, with a weak D call TRBD2 (5 bases). Germline-derived CDR1 and CDR2 are SNHLY and FYNNEI. The CDR3 sequence is 14 residues long. Trimming left V 5 bases short and J 7 bases short, with 18 bases between. For the CDR3, the DNA is TGTGCCAGCAGTTACCCAACGAGCACGGGGGAGCAGTACTTC. This translates into CASSYPTSTGEQYF.

The rearrangement joins TRBV5-1 to TRBJ1-1; 8 nucleotides agree with TRBD1. V was clipped by 4 bases and J by 4 bases; unmatched bases: 3. Germline-derived CDR1 and CDR2 are SGHRS and YFSETQ. There are 13 residues in the CDR3. The CDR3 loop reads CASSRDRGTEAFF. CDR3 nucleotides: TGCGCCAGCAGCCGAGACAGGGGCACTGAAGCTTTCTTT.

The J gene is TRBJ2-2, the V gene TRBV2; TRBD1 aligns across 8 bases. Trimming removed 7 bases from V and 2 bases from J; junction bases left unmatched: 9. This CDR3 has 16 amino acids. Per the germline V gene, CDR1 is SNHLY and CDR2 is FYNNEI. CDR3 sequence reads: CASTVLGTGNTGELFF. CDR3 bases: TGTGCCAGCACTGTGCTCGGGACAGGTAACACCGGGGAGCTGTTTTTT. Variable domain in full (rest from reference TRBV2 and TRBJ2-2): EPEVTQTPSHQVTQMGQEVILRCVPISNHLYFYWYRQILGQKVEFLVSFYNNEISEKSEIFDDQFSVERPDGSNFTLKIRSTKLEDSAMYFCASTVLGTGNTGELFFGEGSRLTVL.

The chain combines TRBV18 with TRBJ1-1; 7 nucleotides match TRBD1. The CDR3 runs to 13 residues. Per the germline V gene, CDR1 is KGHSH and CDR2 is LQKENI. The junction had 11 bases not matched to a gene; V was cut back by 3 bases and J by 13 bases. This CDR3 is CASSPRDSERVFF. The CDR3 DNA follows: TGTGCCAGCTCACCTCGGGACAGCGAAAGAGTTTTCTTT.

This sequence joins TRBV3-1 (or the pseudogene TRBV3-2) and TRBJ1-5; 7 nucleotides agree with TRBD1. The CDR3 length is 15 residues. Germline CDR1 reads LGHDT; CDR2 reads YNNKEL (reference sequence). The junction had 5 bases not matched to a gene; V was cut back by 0 bases and J by 6 bases. The CDR3 DNA follows: TGTGCCAGCAGCCAAGACGCAGGGGGGCTTCAGCCCCAGCATTTT. Translation: CASSQDAGGLQPQHF.

The V call is TRBV18, the J call TRBJ1-6; D might be TRBD1 (5 bases). V was shortened by 3 bases and J by 7 bases, with 13 bases between the two germline ends. Germline CDR1 reads KGHSH; CDR2 reads LQKENI. The CDR3 covers 15 residues. Here the CDR3 DNA reads TGTGCCAGCTCACCGCGCGTAAAGGGGAATTCACCCCTCCACTTT. Amino acids: CASSPRVKGNSPLHF.

This clone is medium-sized (0.01 to 0.1%) in the sample. The chain links TRBV18 to TRBJ1-3, with 7 bases aligning to TRBD1. Germline V gene sequence: CDR1 KGHSH, CDR2 LQKENI. The CDR3 totals 14 residues. The trim removed 4 bases at V and 4 bases at J, leaving 4 bases unmatched. CDR3 loop: CASSLDRAGNTIYF. In DNA, the CDR3 is TGTGCCAGCTCACTTGACAGGGCCGGAAACACCATATATTTT.

The V call is TRBV5-1, the J call TRBJ2-1, with TRBD2 matching 10 bases. With V trimmed by 0 bases and J by 4 bases, 4 bases remained unmatched. There are 16 residues in the CDR3. CDR1 and CDR2 from the germline V gene are SGHRS and YFSETQ. In DNA form, the CDR3 reads TGCGCCAGCAGCTTGGGAGGACTAGCGGATTACAATGAGCAGTTCTTC. As protein: CASSLGGLADYNEQFF.

This rearrangement joins TRBV7-6 to TRBJ2-1, with a tentative D call TRBD2 (6 bases). V lost 4 bases to trimming and J lost 7 bases, with 11 bases between them. The CDR3 is made up of 13 amino acids. Per germline, CDR1 SGHVS and CDR2 FNYEAQ. The CDR3 nucleotides are TGTGCCAGCAGCTCCGGGACTGCAAATGAGCAGTTCTTC. Residues: CASSSGTANEQFF.

The chain carries TRBV3-1 (or the pseudogene TRBV3-2) and TRBJ2-7, with 7 positions matching TRBD1. The CDR3 has 14 amino acids. Germline V gives CDR1 LGHDT, CDR2 YNNKEL (reference sequence). V gave up 0 bases and J gave up 6 bases; unmatched junction bases: 5. The CDR3: CASSQDPQGSEQYF. The CDR3, as DNA: TGTGCCAGCAGCCAAGATCCACAGGGGAGCGAGCAGTACTTC.

The V gene is TRBV2, the J gene TRBJ2-3; TRBD2 is a possible D gene (6 bases). This CDR3 region has 13 residues. Trimming took 11 bases from V and 0 from J, leaving 12 bases between them. Germline V gene sequence: CDR1 SNHLY, CDR2 FYNNEI. CDR3 protein: CARWDSSTDTQYF. Here the CDR3 DNA reads TGTGCCCGCTGGGACTCTAGCACAGATACGCAGTATTTT.

The chain joins TRBV19 to TRBJ1-1; D unresolved. CDR1 and CDR2 from the germline V gene are LNHDA and SQIVND (reference sequence). Trimming removed 1 base at V and 0 bases at J, with 12 bases between. The CDR3 totals 16 residues. The CDR3 here is CASSIVGGLVNTEAFF. The CDR3, as DNA: TGTGCCAGTAGTATAGTAGGAGGGTTGGTGAACACTGAAGCTTTCTTT.

This clone was observed a single time. The V call is TRBV6-5, the J call TRBJ1-1, with TRBD1 matching over 8 bases. Germline lookup yields CDR1 MNHEY and CDR2 SVGAGI. The length of the CDR3 is 13 residues. Trimming cost V 6 bases and J 6 bases; bases outside gene matches: 6. The CDR3 bases are TGTGCCAGCAGAAAGGACAGGGTACCTGAAGCTTTCTTT. This gives the protein CASRKDRVPEAFF.

J is TRBJ2-7 and V is TRBV6-5; TRBD2 is a possible D gene (5 bases). CDR1 MNHEY and CDR2 SVGAGI come from the germline V gene. The CDR3 contains 12 residues. Trimming removed 5 bases from V and 4 bases from J, with 9 bases in between. The DNA for the CDR3 is TGTGCCAGCAGTATTACGGGATACGAGCAGTACTTC. Protein sequence: CASSITGYEQYF.

For the CDR3, the DNA is TGTGCCAGCAGCCAAGATTGGACAGGGAGATATGGCTACACCTTC. It translates to CASSQDWTGRYGYTF. The rearrangement joins TRBV3-1 (or the pseudogene TRBV3-2) to TRBJ1-2; 8 nucleotides align to TRBD1. V lost 0 bases and J lost 5; bases outside the gene matches: 5. This CDR3 has 15 residues. Germline V gene sequence: CDR1 LGHDT, CDR2 YNNKEL (reference sequence).

This chain joins TRBV5-4 and TRBJ1-3; 11 bases map to TRBD1. The V and J ends lost 3 bases and 2 bases, in that order; junction bases with no gene match: 1. The germline gives CDR1 SGHNT, CDR2 YYREEE (reference sequence). The CDR3 covers 15 residues. The CDR3 reads CASSWGQGAGNTIYF. The CDR3, as DNA: TGTGCCAGCAGCTGGGGACAGGGGGCTGGAAACACCATATATTTT.

This clone turned up a few times. The genes are TRBV3-1 (or the pseudogene TRBV3-2) and TRBJ1-6; perhaps TRBD1 as D (5 bases). V lost 7 bases and J lost 10, with 17 bases in between. CDR3 length: 14 residues. Germline V gene sequence: CDR1 LGHDT, CDR2 YNNKEL (reference sequence). Here the CDR3 reads CASKGAPIGSPLHF. CDR3 nucleotide sequence: TGTGCCAGCAAAGGGGCCCCAATCGGGTCACCCCTCCACTTT.

The chain recombines TRBV4-1 with TRBJ1-3; D may be TRBD1 (5 bases). V dropped 0 bases and J dropped 2 bases, with 8 bases sitting between them. The CDR3 extends over 15 amino acids. Germline assignment: CDR1 MGHRA and CDR2 YSYEKL. The DNA for the CDR3 is TGCGCCAGCAGCCAAGATCAAGGGGCTGGAAACACCATATATTTT. It translates to CASSQDQGAGNTIYF.

The V call is TRBV11-1, the J call TRBJ1-2; weak D call: TRBD1 (5 bases). Trimming removed 5 bases at V and 0 bases at J, with 10 bases between. This CDR3 comprises 14 residues. Per germline, CDR1 SGHAT and CDR2 FQDESV (reference sequence). The CDR3 coding sequence is TGTGCCAGCAGCCTAGGGGCAGCTAACTATGGCTACACCTTC. The encoded protein is CASSLGAANYGYTF. The variable domain in full, with the rest retrieved from reference TRBV11-1 and TRBJ1-2, is EAEVAQSPRYKITEKSQAVAFWCDPISGHATLYWYRQILGQGPELLVQFQDESVVDDSQLPKDRFSAERLKGVDSTLKIQPAELGDSAMYLCASSLGAANYGYTFGSGTRLTVV.

The gene calls are TRBV2 and TRBJ1-2; TRBD1 matches 8 bases. This CDR3 contains 13 residues. CDR1 and CDR2 from the germline V gene are SNHLY and FYNNEI. V was pared by 3 bases and J by 6 bases, with 3 bases of the junction left unmatched. CDR3 loop: CASSDQGADGYTF. The CDR3 DNA sequence: TGTGCCAGCAGTGACCAGGGGGCGGATGGCTACACCTTC. Full variable domain (missing parts from reference TRBV2 and TRBJ1-2): EPEVTQTPSHQVTQMGQEVILRCVPISNHLYFYWYRQILGQKVEFLVSFYNNEISEKSEIFDDQFSVERPDGSNFTLKIRSTKLEDSAMYFCASSDQGADGYTFGSGTRLTVV.